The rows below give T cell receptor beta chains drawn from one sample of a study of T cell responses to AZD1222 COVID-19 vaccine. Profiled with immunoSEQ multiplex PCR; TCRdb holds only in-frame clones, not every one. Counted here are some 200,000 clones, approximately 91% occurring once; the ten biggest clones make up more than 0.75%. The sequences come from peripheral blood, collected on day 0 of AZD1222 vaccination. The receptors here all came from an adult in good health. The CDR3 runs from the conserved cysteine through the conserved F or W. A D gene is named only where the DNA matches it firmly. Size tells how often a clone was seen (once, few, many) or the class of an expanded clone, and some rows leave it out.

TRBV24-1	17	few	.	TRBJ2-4	CATSAPSPALAKNIQYF	TGTGCCACCAGTGCCCCCTCGCCGGCTCTAGCCAAAAACATTCAGTACTTC
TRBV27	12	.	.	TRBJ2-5	CARSYNQETQYF	TGTGCCAGATCCTATAATCAAGAGACCCAGTACTTC
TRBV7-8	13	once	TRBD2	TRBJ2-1	CASSSLAGFEQFF	TGTGCCAGCAGCTCATTAGCGGGGTTTGAGCAGTTCTTC
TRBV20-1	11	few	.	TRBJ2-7	CSASLRYEQYF	TGCAGTGCTAGCCTGCGTTACGAGCAGTACTTC
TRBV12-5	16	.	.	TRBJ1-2	CASGVPGHRQTNGYTF	TGTGCTAGTGGTGTCCCGGGACACCGTCAAACAAATGGCTACACCTTC
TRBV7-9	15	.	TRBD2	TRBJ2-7	CASSFRLAGLYEQYF	TGTGCCAGCAGCTTCCGACTAGCGGGCCTCTACGAGCAGTACTTC
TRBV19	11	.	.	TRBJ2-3	CALGKGDTQYF	TGTGCCTTAGGTAAGGGGGATACGCAGTATTTT
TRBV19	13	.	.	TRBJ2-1	CASSLHRYNEQFF	TGTGCCAGTAGCTTACACAGATACAATGAGCAGTTCTTC
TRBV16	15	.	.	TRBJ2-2	CASSPIGRGTGELFF	TGTGCCAGCAGCCCAATCGGCAGGGGCACCGGGGAGCTGTTTTTT
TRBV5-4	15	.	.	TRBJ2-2	CASSLSGVGPGELFF	TGTGCCAGCAGCTTGTCGGGCGTGGGGCCAGGGGAGCTGTTTTTT